Listed below are T cell receptor beta chains from one sample, sequenced in a study of blood T cell repertoires in COVID-19. Profiled with immunoSEQ multiplex PCR; TCRdb holds only in-frame clones, not every one. This sample yields 80,000 or so clones, of which approximately 89% are seen a single time; approximately 1.9% belongs to the top ten. The specimen was peripheral blood. Receptors originate from a woman aged 55-70 years with acute or convalescent COVID-19. CDR3s include the opening cysteine and the closing phenylalanine or tryptophan. D genes are given only for firm matches. A row's size may be missing; if present it is once, few, many or a size class.

D gene: -
V gene: TRBV6-5
clone size: -
J gene: TRBJ1-1
CDR3 DNA: TGTGCCAGCAGGATAATGGGGGGTGTTGAAGCTTTCTTT
CDR3 protein: CASRIMGGVEAFF

D gene: TRBD2
V gene: TRBV6-2/TRBV6-3
clone size: -
J gene: TRBJ2-1
CDR3 DNA: TGTGCCAGCAGTTACTCTAGCGGGCCGTACAATGAGCAGTTCTTC
CDR3 protein: CASSYSSGPYNEQFF

D gene: -
V gene: TRBV5-1
clone size: -
J gene: TRBJ2-7
CDR3 DNA: TGCGCCAGCACTCCAGGGGGGTCCTACGAGCAGTACTTC
CDR3 protein: CASTPGGSYEQYF

D gene: -
V gene: TRBV27
clone size: -
J gene: TRBJ2-3
CDR3 DNA: TGTGCTACGGCTAAGGGAGAGGATACGCAGTATTTT
CDR3 protein: CATAKGEDTQYF

D gene: TRBD2
V gene: TRBV6-6
clone size: -
J gene: TRBJ2-1
CDR3 DNA: TGTGCCAGCAGCTTTCCGGGACTAGTTGAGCAGTTCTTC
CDR3 protein: CASSFPGLVEQFF

D gene: -
V gene: TRBV7-7
clone size: once
J gene: TRBJ2-3
CDR3 DNA: TGTGCCAGCAGCTTAAGTCCGGGTTCAGATACGCAGTATTTT
CDR3 protein: CASSLSPGSDTQYF

D gene: TRBD2
V gene: TRBV7-9
clone size: -
J gene: TRBJ2-7
CDR3 DNA: TGTGCCAGCAGCTACAAGTTAGCGGGAGATGACGAGCAGTACTTC
CDR3 protein: CASSYKLAGDDEQYF

D gene: -
V gene: TRBV2
clone size: -
J gene: TRBJ2-7
CDR3 DNA: TGTGCCAGCAGTGAACAGGGGCCGACCTACGAGCAGTACTTC
CDR3 protein: CASSEQGPTYEQYF

D gene: TRBD2
V gene: TRBV11-2
clone size: -
J gene: TRBJ2-7
CDR3 DNA: TGTGCCAGCAGCTCGGTGACTAGCGCGGACGAGCAGTACTTC
CDR3 protein: CASSSVTSADEQYF

D gene: TRBD2
V gene: TRBV7-9
clone size: -
J gene: TRBJ2-1
CDR3 DNA: TGTGCCAGCAGCGGGCTAGCGGGATTAGGCTCCGACAATGAGCAGTTCTTC
CDR3 protein: CASSGLAGLGSDNEQFF

D gene: TRBD2
V gene: TRBV5-6
clone size: -
J gene: TRBJ2-1
CDR3 DNA: TGTGCCAGCAGCTTTGGCCACTGGCTAGCGGGATTCTACAATGAGCAGTTCTTC
CDR3 protein: CASSFGHWLAGFYNEQFF

D gene: -
V gene: TRBV10-3
clone size: -
J gene: TRBJ2-3
CDR3 DNA: TGTGCCATCAGTGAGTATAGAACAGATACGCAGTATTTT
CDR3 protein: CAISEYRTDTQYF

D gene: TRBD1
V gene: TRBV19
clone size: -
J gene: TRBJ1-2
CDR3 DNA: TGTGCCAGTAGGCCCGGGACAGGGGGCGATTATGGCTACACCTTC
CDR3 protein: CASRPGTGGDYGYTF

D gene: TRBD2
V gene: TRBV4-1
clone size: -
J gene: TRBJ2-3
CDR3 DNA: TGCGCCAGCAGCCAAGATGGGTCTAGCGGGGCAGATACGCAGTATTTT
CDR3 protein: CASSQDGSSGADTQYF

D gene: -
V gene: TRBV11-2
clone size: -
J gene: TRBJ2-3
CDR3 DNA: TGTGCCAGCAGCCCCTTCGTCGGTGCCCTCTTCACAGATACGCAGTATTTT
CDR3 protein: CASSPFVGALFTDTQYF

D gene: -
V gene: TRBV2
clone size: -
J gene: TRBJ1-2
CDR3 DNA: TGTGCCAGCAGTGATTCGTGGGCGTGGGGCTACACCTTC
CDR3 protein: CASSDSWAWGYTF

D gene: -
V gene: TRBV9
clone size: -
J gene: TRBJ1-3
CDR3 DNA: TGTGCCAGCAGCCCGAGTTCGGGGGTTGGAAACACCATATATTTT
CDR3 protein: CASSPSSGVGNTIYF

D gene: TRBD2
V gene: TRBV7-3
clone size: once
J gene: TRBJ2-7
CDR3 DNA: TGTGCCAGCAGCTCTAGCGGGGGGGGTGCCTACGAGCAGTACTTC
CDR3 protein: CASSSSGGGAYEQYF

D gene: TRBD1
V gene: TRBV15
clone size: -
J gene: TRBJ1-3
CDR3 DNA: TGTGCCACCTCACAGGGGATCGGAAACACCATATATTTT
CDR3 protein: CATSQGIGNTIYF

D gene: TRBD2
V gene: TRBV6-2/TRBV6-3
clone size: -
J gene: TRBJ2-3
CDR3 DNA: TGTGCCAGCAGCCCCCCTAGCGGGTTGCTCACAGATACGCAGTATTTT
CDR3 protein: CASSPPSGLLTDTQYF

D gene: -
V gene: TRBV28
clone size: -
J gene: TRBJ1-4
CDR3 DNA: TGTGCCAGCAGTTTATTCGCAGGGCTTGGTGAAAAACTGTTTTTT
CDR3 protein: CASSLFAGLGEKLFF

D gene: -
V gene: TRBV7-6
clone size: -
J gene: TRBJ1-6
CDR3 DNA: TGTGCCAGCAGCCCAAAGCCCCCTTCGCCATATAATTCACCCCTCCACTTT
CDR3 protein: CASSPKPPSPYNSPLHF

D gene: TRBD2
V gene: TRBV29-1
clone size: -
J gene: TRBJ2-1
CDR3 DNA: TGCAGCGCCGCCCGGACTAGCGGCTACAATGAGCAGTTCTTC
CDR3 protein: CSAARTSGYNEQFF

D gene: -
V gene: TRBV6-5
clone size: -
J gene: TRBJ2-7
CDR3 DNA: TGTGCCAGCAGTTACAATACGCGGTACGAGCAGTACTTC
CDR3 protein: CASSYNTRYEQYF

D gene: TRBD2
V gene: TRBV7-6
clone size: -
J gene: TRBJ2-1
CDR3 DNA: TGTGCCAGCAGCATACTAGCGGGAGGGCGGGATGAGCAGTTCTTC
CDR3 protein: CASSILAGGRDEQFF

D gene: -
V gene: TRBV7-6
clone size: -
J gene: TRBJ1-2
CDR3 DNA: TGTGCCAGCAGCTTAGGGGCAGGTCCCCCCTATGGCTACACCTTC
CDR3 protein: CASSLGAGPPYGYTF

D gene: TRBD1
V gene: TRBV2
clone size: -
J gene: TRBJ2-5
CDR3 DNA: TGTGCCAGCGAACGTACCCGGGACAGACAAGAGACCCAGTACTTC
CDR3 protein: CASERTRDRQETQYF

D gene: TRBD2
V gene: TRBV9
clone size: -
J gene: TRBJ2-3
CDR3 DNA: TGTGCCAGCAGCGTAGCTATGGTGGGGGGGGGATCAGATACGCAGTATTTT
CDR3 protein: CASSVAMVGGGSDTQYF

D gene: TRBD2
V gene: TRBV19
clone size: -
J gene: TRBJ2-1
CDR3 DNA: TGTGCCAGTAGTCCAACGGGAGGTTACAATGAGCAGTTCTTC
CDR3 protein: CASSPTGGYNEQFF

D gene: TRBD1
V gene: TRBV24-1
clone size: -
J gene: TRBJ2-3
CDR3 DNA: TGTGCCACCAGTGATTCCGGGACAGACAATACGCAGTATTTT
CDR3 protein: CATSDSGTDNTQYF

D gene: -
V gene: TRBV5-1
clone size: -
J gene: TRBJ1-1
CDR3 DNA: TGCGCCAGCAGCTTCCTCCCTCCGTCAGGGTCGGGCACTGAAGCTTTCTTT
CDR3 protein: CASSFLPPSGSGTEAFF

D gene: -
V gene: TRBV7-9
clone size: once
J gene: TRBJ2-5
CDR3 DNA: TGTGCCAGCAGCTTGAGGTGGGAGACCCAGTACTTC
CDR3 protein: CASSLRWETQYF

D gene: -
V gene: TRBV9
clone size: -
J gene: TRBJ1-2
CDR3 DNA: TGTGCCAGCAGCGTCGACAGTAACTATGGCTACACCTTC
CDR3 protein: CASSVDSNYGYTF

D gene: -
V gene: TRBV10-3
clone size: -
J gene: TRBJ2-7
CDR3 DNA: TGTGCCATCAGTCCCGGGACTGGGTACTACGAGCAGTACTTC
CDR3 protein: CAISPGTGYYEQYF

D gene: -
V gene: TRBV12-5
clone size: -
J gene: TRBJ2-7
CDR3 DNA: TGTGCTAGTGGTTTCGGGGAGTACGAGCAGTACTTC
CDR3 protein: CASGFGEYEQYF

D gene: TRBD2
V gene: TRBV5-1
clone size: -
J gene: TRBJ2-1
CDR3 DNA: TGCGCCAGCAGCCTGACTAGCGGCTCCTACAATGAGCAGTTCTTC
CDR3 protein: CASSLTSGSYNEQFF

D gene: -
V gene: TRBV11-2
clone size: -
J gene: TRBJ2-7
CDR3 DNA: TGTGCCAGCAGCTTAGTTGGAGGGTACGAGCAGTACTTC
CDR3 protein: CASSLVGGYEQYF

D gene: -
V gene: TRBV4-1
clone size: -
J gene: TRBJ2-2
CDR3 DNA: TGCGCCAGCAGCCAGACAGGGACTAACACCGGGGAGCTGTTTTTT
CDR3 protein: CASSQTGTNTGELFF

D gene: TRBD1
V gene: TRBV7-9
clone size: once
J gene: TRBJ2-7
CDR3 DNA: TGTGCCAGCAGCTCGATACAGGGGGCGATTAGCTCCTACGAGCAGTACTTC
CDR3 protein: CASSSIQGAISSYEQYF

D gene: -
V gene: TRBV24-1
clone size: -
J gene: TRBJ1-2
CDR3 DNA: TGTGCCACCAGTGATCATCACACAGGGAATGGTGGCTACACCTTC
CDR3 protein: CATSDHHTGNGGYTF

D gene: TRBD2
V gene: TRBV10-3
clone size: -
J gene: TRBJ2-3
CDR3 DNA: TGTGCCATCATGGACGGGAGGGCCGCAGATACGCAGTATTTT
CDR3 protein: CAIMDGRAADTQYF

D gene: TRBD1
V gene: TRBV15
clone size: -
J gene: TRBJ2-5
CDR3 DNA: TGTGCCACCAGCAGAGAAGCAGGGGGCCAAGAGACCCAGTACTTC
CDR3 protein: CATSREAGGQETQYF

D gene: -
V gene: TRBV28
clone size: -
J gene: TRBJ1-2
CDR3 DNA: TGTGCCAGCAGTTTTGGGGGGGCGCGAACAAACACCTTC
CDR3 protein: CASSFGGARTNTF

D gene: TRBD2
V gene: TRBV5-1
clone size: -
J gene: TRBJ2-1
CDR3 DNA: TGCGCCAGCAGCTTAGAAGGCGGGAGGTGGAATGAGCAGTTCTTC
CDR3 protein: CASSLEGGRWNEQFF

D gene: TRBD1
V gene: TRBV5-4
clone size: -
J gene: TRBJ2-7
CDR3 DNA: TGTGCCGGGGGGGACAGGGACTCCTACGAGCAGTACTTC
CDR3 protein: CAGGDRDSYEQYF

D gene: TRBD1
V gene: TRBV18
clone size: -
J gene: TRBJ1-4
CDR3 DNA: TGTGCCAGCGCAAAGACAGGGTTGGATGAAAAACTGTTTTTT
CDR3 protein: CASAKTGLDEKLFF

D gene: -
V gene: TRBV28
clone size: -
J gene: TRBJ1-5
CDR3 DNA: TGTGCCAGCAGTCTCCGGGAGCCCCAGCATTTT
CDR3 protein: CASSLREPQHF

D gene: TRBD1
V gene: TRBV4-3
clone size: -
J gene: TRBJ1-4
CDR3 DNA: TGCGCCAGCAGCCGAACACAGGGGGCGGGTGAAAAACTGTTTTTT
CDR3 protein: CASSRTQGAGEKLFF

D gene: -
V gene: TRBV5-6
clone size: -
J gene: TRBJ2-7
CDR3 DNA: TGTGCCAGCAGCCGTACCTGGGCAGTGGGCTACGAGCAGTACTTC
CDR3 protein: CASSRTWAVGYEQYF